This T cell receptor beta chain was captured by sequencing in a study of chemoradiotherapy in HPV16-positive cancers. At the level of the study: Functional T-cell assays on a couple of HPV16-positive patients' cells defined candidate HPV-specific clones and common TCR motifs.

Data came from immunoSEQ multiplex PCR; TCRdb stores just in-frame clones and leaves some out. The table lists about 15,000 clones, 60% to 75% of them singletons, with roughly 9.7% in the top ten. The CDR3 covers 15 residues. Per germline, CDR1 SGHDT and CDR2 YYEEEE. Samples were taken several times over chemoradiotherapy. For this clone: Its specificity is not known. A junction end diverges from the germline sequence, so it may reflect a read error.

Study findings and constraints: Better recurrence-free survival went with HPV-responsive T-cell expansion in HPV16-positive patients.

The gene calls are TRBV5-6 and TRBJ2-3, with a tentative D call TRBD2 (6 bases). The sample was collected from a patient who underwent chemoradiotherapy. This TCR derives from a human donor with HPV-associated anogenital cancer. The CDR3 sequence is CASSLAGPYTDTQYF. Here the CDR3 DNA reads TGTGCCAGCAGTTTGGCGGGACCCTACACAGATACGCAGTATTTT.